This T cell receptor beta chain is from a study of response to subunit inactivated influenza vaccine (dated by TCRdb to 2016 to 2019). For context, the study as a whole: The study used deep quantitative T cell receptor repertoire profiling to track responses to a trivalent subunit inactivated influenza vaccine. The paper's findings and limits, for the study overall: The authors proposed that each seasonal influenza vaccination may bring in only a limited number of new T cells.

Regarding this clonotype: Its antigen remains unidentified. The record has no base qualities; no much larger clone is one base away.

From its cysteine to its phenylalanine, the CDR3 spans 13 amino acids. Only the CDR3 region is kept as DNA, spanning 39 bases read in frame from base 1. V drops 0 bases and J drops 1 base, leaving 6 bases in between. Based on the germline V gene (reference sequence), the CDR1 and CDR2 sequences are DFQATT and SNEGSKA. Libraries were made using RT-PCR. Sequencing took place on an Illumina HiSeq 2500. TCRdb handled the public reads itself, with Q25 trimming in fastp and clone calling in MiXCR, and kept productive beta chains. One record per CDR3 amino acid sequence lists the most common genes and DNA. The sample includes about 170,000 distinct CDR3 sequences, with about an eighth observed a single time. The top ten clones comprise roughly 29% of the sample. The data were also submitted as part of a second study, on T cells expressing NK-cell markers. As noted in the second study: TCR beta cDNA libraries were prepared using 5'RACE template switching, which introduced a universal primer site and unique molecular identifiers. Three sorted T-cell subsets (CD3+CD56+NKG2C+, CD3+CD56+NKG2C- and CD3+CD56-NKG2C+) from eight donors had their TCR beta-chain repertoires profiled. Among the eight sequenced donors, seven were HCMV-seropositive and one was HCMV-seronegative. In several experiments an anti-gammadeltaTCR antibody was added to restrict sorting to alphabetaTCR-expressing T cells. In six donors, the dominant CD3+CD56+NKG2C+ clonotypes were found to rank among the top 10 CD8+ clonotypes and to make up about 1.0-7.5% of CD8+ T cells. Those dominant clonotypes were again the most abundant among CD3+CD56-NKG2C+ cells in a few donors, at about 25-65%. It remained unclear whether the expanded NKG2C-expressing T cell clones were specific for HCMV antigens. Randomly selected healthy volunteers, three men and five women, were used as the eight sequenced donors. A commercial ELISA kit detecting HCMV-specific IgG in serum was used to determine HCMV serostatus. Peripheral blood mononuclear cells were isolated from blood by Ficoll density gradient centrifugation. Using Miltenyi isolation kits, CD4+ and CD8+ T cells were isolated from PBMC through magnetic immunoseparation. cDNA synthesis was primed from the TCR beta constant segment and was followed by two successive PCR amplification steps. Sequencing of the libraries produced 2 x 150 bp reads on Illumina HiSeq 2000/2500, MiSeq or NextSeq. MIGEC handled demultiplexing of the reads and grouping by UMI, while MiTCR was used to assemble and quantify clonotypes. To exclude erroneous sequences, only TCR cDNA sequences supported by at least two reads were retained. The tcR package was used for downstream repertoire analysis, with clonotypes matched between fractions based on CDR3 nucleotide sequence plus V segment. VDJmatch was used to annotate antigen specificity against VDJdb, with one amino acid substitution in CDR3 permitted.

The rearranged chain carries TRBV20-1 and TRBJ2-5; the D gene assignment is ambiguous. The sample was CD8+ T cells sorted from PBMCs, taken about 11 days after vaccination. The sequence came from a man aged 50-60 years who received an inactivated influenza vaccine. Donor details come from another sample of the same person, matched by shared clones. The nucleotide sequence reads as follows: TGCAGTGCTAGAGATGTCTTCCAAGAGACCCAGTACTTC. It translates as CSARDVFQETQYF.